A single sample is the source of the 7 T cell receptor beta chains below, sequenced in a study of T cells in localized non-small cell lung cancer. The protocol was immunoSEQ multiplex PCR, while the TCRdb copy is restricted to in-frame clones and leaves out a portion. The data contain about 92,000 clones, approximately 90% of them singletons. The sample in question was PBMCs, obtained before any cancer treatment. These receptor sequences come from a woman aged 35-75 years with stage II squamous cell lung carcinoma.

The V call is TRBV6-1, the J call TRBJ1-3; no firm D call. Looked up from germline, CDR1 is MNHNS and CDR2 is SASEGT. Trimming shortened V by 6 bases and J by 0 bases, and 6 bases separated the two germline ends. The CDR3 has 13 amino acids. This CDR3 reads CASRKSSGNTIYF. DNA for the CDR3: TGTGCCAGCAGGAAGAGCTCTGGAAACACCATATATTTT.

The CDR3 sequence is CASSLQGLNTEAFF. CDR3 DNA sequence: TGTGCCAGTAGTTTACAGGGCCTGAACACTGAAGCTTTCTTT. The chain carries TRBV19 and TRBJ1-1; D may be TRBD1 (6 bases). V lost 5 bases and J 0 bases, leaving 10 bases between the germline ends. CDR1 and CDR2 from the germline V gene are LNHDA and SQIVND (reference sequence). The CDR3 is 14 amino acids.

V usage is TRBV5-1 and J usage is TRBJ1-1, with unresolved D. V lost 1 base, J lost 1 base, and 8 bases lay in between. Germline V gene data show CDR1 as SGHRS and CDR2 as YFSETQ. This CDR3 is 14 amino acids long. The CDR3 sequence: CASSLNAANTEAFF. CDR3 in DNA: TGCGCCAGCAGCTTGAACGCGGCGAACACTGAAGCTTTCTTT.

The chain has TRBV5-5 and TRBJ1-5, with D uncertain. Germline V gene data show CDR1 as SGHKS and CDR2 as YYEKEE (reference sequence). Trimming took 0 bases from V and 2 from J, leaving 12 bases between them. This CDR3 spans 16 amino acids. CDR3 amino acids: CASSLGPEGRNQPQHF. CDR3 nucleotides: TGTGCCAGCAGCTTGGGGCCAGAGGGCCGCAATCAGCCCCAGCATTTT.

This chain uses TRBV27 with TRBJ1-2; 12 positions agree with TRBD1. In germline, CDR1 is MNHEY, CDR2 SMNVEV (reference sequence). The CDR3 runs 15 residues. V shed 4 bases, J shed 6 bases, and the junction held 6 bases outside the gene matches. The CDR3 spells CASSSAGQGANGYTF. CDR3 DNA: TGTGCCAGCAGTTCCGCGGGACAGGGGGCGAATGGCTACACCTTC.

The CDR3 nucleotides read TGTGCCAGCAGTGATCGGTGGGGCCTGTCTGAAGCTTTCTTT. Translation: CASSDRWGLSEAFF. J is TRBJ1-1 and V is TRBV6-1; a weak D match, TRBD1 (5 bases). CDR3 length equals 14 residues. Trimming took off 3 bases at V and 6 bases at J, with 14 bases between the two ends. Germline CDR1 reads MNHNS; CDR2 reads SASEGT.

Here the CDR3 reads CASSLGQGPYGYTF. As DNA, the CDR3 is TGTGCCAGCAGCTTAGGTCAGGGCCCCTATGGCTACACCTTC. This sequence joins TRBV7-9 and TRBJ1-2, with D possibly TRBD1 on 5 matching bases. From germline, CDR1 is SEHNR and CDR2 FQNEAQ (reference sequence). The V end lost 1 base, the J end lost 4 bases, and 10 bases lay between the germline ends. The CDR3 has 14 residues.